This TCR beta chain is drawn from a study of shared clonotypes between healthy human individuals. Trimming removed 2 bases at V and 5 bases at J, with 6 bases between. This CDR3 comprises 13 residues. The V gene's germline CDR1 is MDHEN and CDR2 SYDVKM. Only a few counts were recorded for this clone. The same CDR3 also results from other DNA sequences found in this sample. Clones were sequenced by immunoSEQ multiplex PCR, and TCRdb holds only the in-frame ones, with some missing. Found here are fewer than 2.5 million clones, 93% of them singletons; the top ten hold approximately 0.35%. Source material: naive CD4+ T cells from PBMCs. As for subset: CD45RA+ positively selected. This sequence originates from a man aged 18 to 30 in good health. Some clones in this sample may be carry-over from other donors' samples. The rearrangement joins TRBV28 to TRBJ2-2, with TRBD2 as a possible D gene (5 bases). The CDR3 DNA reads TGTGCCAGCAGTTTAAGAGGGACCGGGGAGCTGTTTTTT. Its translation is CASSLRGTGELFF.